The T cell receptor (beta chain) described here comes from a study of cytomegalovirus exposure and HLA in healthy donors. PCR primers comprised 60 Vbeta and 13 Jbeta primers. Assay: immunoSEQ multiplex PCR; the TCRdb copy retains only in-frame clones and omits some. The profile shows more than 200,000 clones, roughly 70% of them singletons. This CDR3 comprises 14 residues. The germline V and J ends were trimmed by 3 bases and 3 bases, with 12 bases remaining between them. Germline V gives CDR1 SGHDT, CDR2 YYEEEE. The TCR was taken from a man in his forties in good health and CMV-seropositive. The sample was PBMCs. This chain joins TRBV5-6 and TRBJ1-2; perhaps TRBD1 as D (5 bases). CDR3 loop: CASSSLGGYYGYTF. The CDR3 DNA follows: TGTGCCAGCAGCTCACTCGGGGGGTACTATGGCTACACCTTC.